One and the same sample provided the 27 T cell receptor beta chains below, sequenced in a study of prognosis after radiotherapy for stage I lung cancer. Amplification of TCR beta CDR3 from genomic DNA used two-round multiplex PCR. Primers were specific to each TRBV and TRBJ gene in first-round PCR. Each CDR3 protein gets one entry after TCRdb re-called the multiplex PCR reads with MiXCR. The sample has over 20,000 distinct CDR3 sequences, approximately 42% seen once; the top ten hold roughly three fifths. Sequencing used PBMCs, obtained before or after stereotactic body radiation therapy (not recorded which). All receptors come from a donor of 50 years or more with non-small cell lung cancer.

Comment on this clonotype: This CDR3 fails to terminate in the conserved phenylalanine or tryptophan, so it likely reflects a read error. The limits of the CDR3 on the DNA are not certain, so only TCRdb's listed CDR3 is given. The chain joins TRBV27 to TRBJ2-6; the table's D call, TRBD1, was not checked against the DNA. The CDR3 is 19 amino acids in total, end residues counted. CDR1 and CDR2 from the germline V gene are MNHEY and SMNVEV (reference sequence). This CDR3 is CASSPSDRVRVRGANVLNL.

The table lists this clonotype with many counts. This sequence joins TRBV6-1 and TRBJ1-5, with D possibly matching TRBD1 (5 bases). This CDR3 spans 17 amino acids. The V end lost 5 bases, the J end lost 2 bases, and 19 bases lay between the germline ends. Germline CDR1 is MNHNS and CDR2 is SASEGT. CDR3 sequence reads: CASSRLLGDGGNQPQHF. In nucleotides, the CDR3 is TGTGCCAGCAGTAGACTTCTGGGGGATGGAGGCAATCAGCCCCAGCATTTT.

The chain combines TRBV28 with TRBJ2-2; TRBD1 or TRBD2 may be the D gene (5 bases each). Germline CDR1 is MDHEN and CDR2 is SYDVKM. V was shortened by 3 bases and J by 4 bases, with 6 bases between the two germline ends. This CDR3 spans 13 amino acids. CDR3 loop: CASSLRGTGELFF. The CDR3 region has the DNA TGTGCCAGCAGTTTGAGGGGCACCGGGGAGCTGTTTTTT.

This clonotype was found many times. The chain's CDR3 is CASSESGTVETQYF. CDR3 coding DNA: TGTGCCAGCAGCGAGTCCGGGACAGTCGAGACCCAGTACTTC. The V gene is TRBV13, the J gene TRBJ2-5, with TRBD1 identical over 7 bases. The CDR3 spans 14 residues. The germline CDR1 and CDR2 sequences are PRHDT and FYEKMQ (reference sequence). With V trimmed by 5 bases and J by 5 bases, 8 bases remained unmatched.

V and J are TRBV5-1 and TRBJ2-1; D ambiguous. The V gene's germline CDR1 is SGHRS and CDR2 YFSETQ. Deletions cut 0 bases from V and 0 bases from J, with 10 bases between. The CDR3 extends over 16 amino acids. This CDR3 reads CASSLGASSSYNEQFF. CDR3 nucleotide sequence: TGCGCCAGCAGCTTGGGAGCTTCTAGCTCCTACAATGAGCAGTTCTTC.

This clonotype occurred many times. This chain links TRBV28 with TRBJ2-7; D remains ambiguous. Trimming removed 5 bases at V and 2 bases at J, with 7 bases between. Germline V lookup: CDR1 MDHEN, CDR2 SYDVKM. The CDR3 loop spans 12 amino acids. The CDR3 nucleotides read TGTGCCAGCAGTCTCAACCCCTACGAGCAGTACTTC. This gives the protein CASSLNPYEQYF. Using reference TRBV28 and TRBJ2-7 for the parts outside the CDR3, the full variable domain is DVKVTQSSRYLVKRTGEKVFLECVQDMDHENMFWYRQDPGLGLRLIYFSYDVKMKEKGDIPEGYSVSREKKERFSLILESASTNQTSMYLCASSLNPYEQYFGPGTRLTVT.

This clonotype was observed at least ten times. The chain carries TRBV27 and TRBJ2-1; the match to TRBD2 covers 11 bases. The germline V gene has CDR1 MNHEY and CDR2 SMNVEV (reference sequence). The length of the CDR3 is 15 residues. The V and J ends lost 2 bases and 4 bases, in that order; junction bases with no gene match: 1. CDR3 sequence: CASSLTSGSYNEQFF. The CDR3 DNA reads TGTGCCAGCAGTTTAACTAGCGGGAGTTACAATGAGCAGTTCTTC.

There are a few counts of this clonotype. One junction end does not reproduce the germline sequence, and a read error may be involved. This chain links TRBV7-6 with TRBJ2-1; D remains unclear. This CDR3 contains 15 residues. The V gene's germline CDR1 is SGHVS and CDR2 FNYEAQ. The CDR3 loop is CASSLGSISYNEQSF. The CDR3 DNA follows: TGTGCCAGCAGCTTAGGGTCGATCTCCTACAATGAGCAGTCCTTC.

This clonotype was recorded at least ten times. This chain links TRBV28 with TRBJ1-2, with 9 bases that match TRBD1. There are 14 residues in the CDR3. Germline V gene sequence: CDR1 MDHEN, CDR2 SYDVKM. With V trimmed by 6 bases and J by 8 bases, 10 bases remained unmatched. The CDR3 loop reads CASRLGQGFYGYTF. The DNA for the CDR3 is TGTGCCAGCAGACTGGGACAGGGCTTTTACGGCTACACCTTC.

This clonotype showed up many times. The chain employs TRBV18 and TRBJ2-4; the D gene could be TRBD1 or TRBD2 (6 bases each). V gave up 2 bases and J gave up 7 bases, with 15 bases separating them. In germline, CDR1 is KGHSH, CDR2 LQKENI. The CDR3 totals 15 residues. The CDR3 region is CASSPMGGPGNIQYF. The CDR3 DNA is TGTGCCAGCTCACCAATGGGGGGCCCGGGGAACATTCAGTACTTC.

This clonotype was detected many times. The CDR3 loop is CSAGGLGQETQYF. In DNA form, the CDR3 reads TGCAGTGCTGGGGGACTAGGACAAGAGACCCAGTACTTC. The chain recombines TRBV20-1 with TRBJ2-5; 8 positions match TRBD2. The CDR3 is 13 amino acids. Unmatched junction bases numbered 4, after V lost 5 bases and J lost 2 bases. Germline values: CDR1 DFQATT, CDR2 SNEGSKA (reference sequence).

A note on this clonotype: A junction boundary mismatches the germline segment, possibly from a read error. The CDR3 sequence is CAWSFLRGQPNEKLSF. The CDR3 DNA reads as TGTGCCTGGAGTTTTCTTCGGGGACAGCCTAATGAAAAACTGTCTTTT. V usage is TRBV30 and J usage is TRBJ1-4, with 7 bases matching TRBD1. The CDR3 runs to 16 residues. Germline-derived CDR1 and CDR2 are GTSNPN and SVGIG (reference sequence).

A word on this clonotype: A far larger clone is one base from this, pointing to a likely read error. The DNA for the CDR3 is TGTGCCAGCAGCCGCCGGACTAGTATCGATCAGTACTTC. Translating gives CASSRRTSIDQYF. The V call is TRBV2, the J call TRBJ2-7, with TRBD2 matching over 7 bases. The germline CDR1 and CDR2 sequences are SNHLY and FYNNEI. The V segment lost 6 bases and the J segment 10 bases; nucleotides outside the gene matches: 12. CDR3 length: 13 residues.

This clonotype showed up just once. The rearrangement links TRBV20-1 to TRBJ2-2, with no clear D. There are 12 residues in the CDR3. Trimming stripped 5 bases from V and 3 bases from J, with 7 bases between. Germline V gene lookup returns CDR1 DFQATT and CDR2 SNEGSKA (reference sequence). The CDR3 loop reads CSALTDTGELFF. DNA of the CDR3: TGCAGTGCTTTGACCGACACCGGGGAGCTGTTTTTT.

This clonotype was counted ten times or more. V and J are TRBV3-1 and TRBJ2-2, with TRBD2 identical over 12 bases. V gave up 10 bases and J gave up 4 bases; unmatched junction bases: 4. The CDR3 loop spans 14 amino acids. Germline loops: CDR1 LGHDT, CDR2 YNNKEL (reference sequence). The CDR3 is CATRLAGVTGELFF. The CDR3 DNA reads as TGTGCCACGAGACTAGCGGGAGTCACCGGGGAGCTGTTTTTT.

This clonotype showed up many times. The rearrangement joins TRBV2 to TRBJ1-4; D is perhaps TRBD1 (5 bases). V was pared by 5 bases and J by 2 bases, with 15 bases between. CDR1 and CDR2 (germline): SNHLY, FYNNEI. CDR3 length: 16 amino acids. DNA for the CDR3: TGTGCCAGCAGTTCGCAGGGTTTTTTGACTAATGAAAAACTGTTTTTT. Its protein product is CASSSQGFLTNEKLFF. The full variable domain, completed using reference TRBV2 and TRBJ1-4, is EPEVTQTPSHQVTQMGQEVILRCVPISNHLYFYWYRQILGQKVEFLVSFYNNEISEKSEIFDDQFSVERPDGSNFTLKIRSTKLEDSAMYFCASSSQGFLTNEKLFFGSGTQLSVL.

Ten or more counts support this clonotype. The V call is TRBV20-1, the J call TRBJ2-3; D is unresolved. The length of the CDR3 is 12 residues. CDR1 is DFQATT, CDR2 SNEGSKA, per germline (reference sequence). Trimming took 0 bases from V and 9 from J, leaving 10 bases between them. As DNA, the CDR3 is TGCAGTGCTAGAGATCCTGGACCCACGCAGTATTTT. This codes for CSARDPGPTQYF.

As for this clonotype: A far larger clone is a single base away, which makes a read error likely. The J gene is TRBJ2-1, the V gene TRBV7-9; D may match TRBD1 or TRBD2 (5 bases each). Germline V gene sequence: CDR1 SEHNR, CDR2 FQNEAQ (reference sequence). The CDR3 has 16 amino acids. The V gene lost 5 bases and the J gene lost 6 bases, with 20 bases spanning the gap. The CDR3 nucleotides are TGTGCCAGCAGCCCCCACTGTTCCGGGACCCTCAATGAGCAGTTCTTC. Its protein is CASSPHCSGTLNEQFF.

As for this clonotype: A much larger clone sits a single nucleotide away, making a read error possible. This chain joins TRBV4-1 and TRBJ2-5; 8 bases are shared with TRBD2. CDR1 and CDR2 (germline): MGHRA, YSYEKL. This CDR3 region has 15 residues. The DNA for the CDR3 is TGCCCCAGCAGCCGGGGGGGAAACGGCGCGGAGACCCAGTACTTC. This gives the protein CPSSRGGNGAETQYF.

The count of this clonotype is one. The chain links TRBV6-1 to TRBJ1-3; D may be TRBD1 (6 bases). The V and J ends lost 5 bases and 3 bases respectively, with 17 bases between them. The CDR3 is made up of 16 amino acids. Germline V lookup: CDR1 MNHNS, CDR2 SASEGT. The chain's CDR3 is CASSRGTGFGGNTIYF. DNA of the CDR3: TGTGCCAGCAGTAGGGGCACAGGGTTTGGTGGAAACACCATATATTTT.

The rearrangement links TRBV27 to TRBJ1-5; D unclear. Trimming took off 3 bases at V and 11 bases at J, with 11 bases between the two ends. CDR3 length: 12 amino acids. Germline V gene data show CDR1 as MNHEY and CDR2 as SMNVEV (reference sequence). CDR3 in DNA: TGTGCCAGCAGTTTCCTGTCTAAGACCCAGCATTTT. It translates to CASSFLSKTQHF.

The table lists this clonotype with a count of one. A read error likely explains this, since a far larger clone differs by one base. The gene calls are TRBV6-1 and TRBJ2-1; TRBD2 aligns across 13 bases. Per the germline V gene, CDR1 is MNHNS and CDR2 is SASEGT. The CDR3 loop spans 17 amino acids. The V and J ends lost 5 bases and 3 bases, in that order; junction bases with no gene match: 7. CDR3 bases: TGTGCCAGCAGTTCACGGACTAGCGGGAGTATCTACAATGAGCAGTTCTTC. Translated, it gives CASSSRTSGSIYNEQFF.

V is TRBV28 and J is TRBJ2-2; D is possibly TRBD2 (8 bases). Germline V gives CDR1 MDHEN, CDR2 SYDVKM. The CDR3 is 14 amino acids. The ends were cut back, 7 bases at V and 6 bases at J, with 15 bases in the middle. The CDR3 protein is CASTRQGLAGELFF. CDR3 DNA sequence: TGTGCCAGCACTCGACAGGGACTAGCCGGGGAGCTGTTTTTT.

This clonotype was picked up many times. J is TRBJ2-3 and V is TRBV28; D uncertain. V dropped 4 bases and J dropped 2 bases, with 4 bases sitting between them. This CDR3 is 12 amino acids long. In germline, CDR1 is MDHEN, CDR2 SYDVKM. CDR3 sequence: CASSSYTDTQYF. CDR3 bases: TGTGCCAGCAGTTCTTACACAGATACGCAGTATTTT.

Regarding this clonotype: The junction does not match germline at one end; this may be a read error. The V gene is TRBV2, the J gene TRBJ2-6; 7 bases match TRBD2. Germline CDR1 SNHLY, CDR2 FYNNEI. The CDR3 consists of 16 residues. The CDR3 loop reads CSSTPGGPSGANVLTF. The CDR3 DNA sequence: TGTTCCAGCACACCGGGAGGTCCCTCTGGGGCCAACGTCCTGACTTTC.

The table lists this clonotype with many counts. The V gene is TRBV19, the J gene TRBJ1-2; D uncertain. The CDR3 consists of 14 residues. CDR1 and CDR2 (germline): LNHDA, SQIVND (reference sequence). The germline V and J ends were trimmed by 5 bases and 9 bases, with 19 bases remaining between them. The DNA of the CDR3 is TGTGCCAGTAGTGCTACTGGAGGGTGGTGGAGCTACACCTTC. This translates into CASSATGGWWSYTF.

As for this clonotype: An end of the junction differs from the germline gene, which may be a read error. V and J are TRBV11-3 and TRBJ2-7; maybe TRBD1 (6 bases). From germline, CDR1 is SGHNT and CDR2 YENEEA. The CDR3 is 14 residues long. The CDR3, as DNA: TGTGCCAGCAGTCAAGGGGGTAGGCCCTACGATCAGTACTTC. This sequence encodes CASSQGGRPYDQYF.